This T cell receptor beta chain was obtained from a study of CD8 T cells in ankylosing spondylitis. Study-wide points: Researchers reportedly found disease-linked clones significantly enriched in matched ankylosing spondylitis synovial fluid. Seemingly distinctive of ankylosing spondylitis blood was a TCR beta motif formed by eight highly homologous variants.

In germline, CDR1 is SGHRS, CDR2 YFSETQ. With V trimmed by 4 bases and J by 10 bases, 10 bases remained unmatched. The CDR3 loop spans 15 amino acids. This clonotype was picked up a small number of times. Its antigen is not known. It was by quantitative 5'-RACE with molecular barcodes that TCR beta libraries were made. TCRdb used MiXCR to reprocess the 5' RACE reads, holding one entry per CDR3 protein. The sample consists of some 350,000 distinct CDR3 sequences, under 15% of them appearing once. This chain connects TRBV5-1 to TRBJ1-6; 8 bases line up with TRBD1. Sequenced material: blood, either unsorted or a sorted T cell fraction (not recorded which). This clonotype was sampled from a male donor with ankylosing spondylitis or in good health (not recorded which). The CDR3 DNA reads TGCGCCAGCAGCCTCGTCGGACAGGGTAGATCACCCCTCCACTTT. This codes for CASSLVGQGRSPLHF.